Described below is a single T cell receptor (beta chain) sequence and its context. As yet, its antigen is unknown. The time point here: week 5, during vaccination. Vaccine doses each comprised 300 ug of mutant IDH1 20-mer peptide, with topical imiquimod. Method: immunoSEQ multiplex PCR; TCRdb's copy keeps in-frame clones and lacks some. The sample lists tens of thousands of clones; 91% were seen once. These data are taken from a study of a mutant IDH1 vaccine in newly diagnosed glioma. This material consisted of PBMCs, taken from a glioma patient whose treatment included an IDH1 peptide vaccine. The TCR comes from a woman aged 45-65 years with glioma.

The CDR3 loop reads CARSRRDPLWGAFF. The CDR3 DNA is TGTGCCAGAAGCAGGCGGGACCCCCTTTGGGGAGCTTTCTTT. This chain connects TRBV5-3 to TRBJ1-1; possibly TRBD1 for D (5 bases). TRBV5-3 is annotated as an ORF whose role is uncertain. Trimming shortened V by 4 bases and J by 10 bases, and 20 bases separated the two germline ends. This CDR3 region has 14 residues.